These 14 T cell receptor beta chains were all obtained from the same sample, sequenced in a study of T cell repertoires in cytomegalovirus infection. TCRdb independently ran MiXCR on the reads; one entry per CDR3 protein. The table has hundreds of thousands of distinct CDR3 sequences, roughly 26% seen once. Sequencing was performed on CD8+ T cells from PBMCs. These receptors all come from a human donor in good health (CMV status not recorded). Some clones in this sample may be carry-over from other donors' samples.

This chain uses TRBV12-3 or TRBV12-4 with TRBJ1-1; D gene ambiguous. The CDR3 runs 12 residues. Trimming pared 6 bases from V and 4 bases from J, leaving 9 bases between. CDR3 in DNA: TGTGCCAGCAGCCGACCTACCACTGAAGCTTTCTTT. Amino acid sequence: CASSRPTTEAFF.

This clonotype appeared many times. The V and J genes are TRBV12-3 or TRBV12-4 and TRBJ2-7; 7 positions match TRBD1. The CDR3 runs to 15 residues. V dropped 4 bases and J dropped 1; count of bases not matched to a gene: 7. CDR3 loop: CASSSPRDRSYEQYF. The CDR3 bases are TGTGCCAGCAGTTCCCCCCGGGACAGATCCTACGAGCAGTACTTC.

In this sample, this clonotype turned up once. The V call is TRBV10-3, the J call TRBJ2-6; D is possibly TRBD2 (6 bases). The CDR3 has 16 amino acids. The germline CDR1 and CDR2 sequences are ENHRY and SYGVKD. Trimming took off 0 bases at V and 6 bases at J, with 12 bases between the two ends. The CDR3 DNA reads as TGTGCCATCAGTGAGTCTGCGGGGTCTACGGCCAACGTCCTGACTTTC. This gives the protein CAISESAGSTANVLTF.

The J gene is TRBJ2-2, the V gene TRBV19; no clear D gene. Trimming left V 3 bases short and J 8 bases short, with 10 bases between. CDR3 length: 13 residues. Looked up from germline, CDR1 is LNHDA and CDR2 is SQIVND (reference sequence). The CDR3 DNA sequence: TGTGCCAGTAGTATTCATGCTGCTGGGGAGCTGTTTTTT. It translates to CASSIHAAGELFF.

The rearrangement joins TRBV5-4 to TRBJ2-4, with D tentatively TRBD1 or TRBD2 (5 bases each). Trimming left V 2 bases short and J 5 bases short, with 8 bases between. Germline CDR1 reads SGHNT; CDR2 reads YYREEE (reference sequence). The CDR3 is 13 residues long. The CDR3 sequence: CASSLRGENIQYF. CDR3 in DNA: TGTGCCAGCAGCTTAAGGGGAGAAAACATTCAGTACTTC.

V usage is TRBV6-1 and J usage is TRBJ2-1; 9 bases fit TRBD1. Germline CDR1 is MNHNS and CDR2 is SASEGT. V gave up 6 bases and J gave up 7 bases; unmatched junction bases: 10. This CDR3 is built from 15 residues. CDR3 region: CASSIQGAKLNEQFF. The DNA for the CDR3 is TGTGCCAGCAGCATACAGGGGGCTAAGCTAAATGAGCAGTTCTTC.

The genes are TRBV29-1 and TRBJ1-6, with 9 bases fitting TRBD1. Trimming at V came to 6 bases and at J to 9 bases, leaving 6 bases not matched to a gene. The CDR3 is made up of 13 amino acids. CDR1 is SQVTM and CDR2 is ANQGSEA in the germline V gene. CDR3 DNA sequence: TGCAGCGTCGGACAGGGGTTGAGTTCACCCCTCCACTTT. Protein sequence: CSVGQGLSSPLHF.

A note on this clonotype: Being one base from a much bigger clone, this may be a read error. This chain links TRBV7-6 with TRBJ1-1; maybe TRBD1 (5 bases). Germline V gene lookup returns CDR1 SGHVS and CDR2 FNYEAQ. The CDR3 loop spans 16 amino acids. The V and J ends lost 0 bases and 4 bases respectively, with 15 bases between them. The CDR3 loop reads CASSLAPGWEGTEAFF. CDR3 in DNA: TGTGCCAGCAGCTTAGCGCCAGGGTGGGAGGGCACTGAAGCTTTCTTT.

A word on this clonotype: Mismatch with germline at one junction end may stem from a read error. The J gene is TRBJ2-1, the V gene TRBV3-1; TRBD2 aligns across 7 bases. Per the germline V gene, CDR1 is LGHDT and CDR2 is YNNKEL (reference sequence). The CDR3 contains 16 residues. The CDR3 DNA is TGTGTCAGCAGCCAAGACGGACTAGACGCCTACAATGAGCAGTTCTTC. This sequence encodes CVSSQDGLDAYNEQFF.

The CDR3, as DNA: TGTGCCAGCAGTTCCAAGGGTGGAACTTGGTATGGCTACACCTTC. This translates into CASSSKGGTWYGYTF. The chain employs TRBV6-5 and TRBJ1-2; D not certain. The germline V gene encodes CDR1 MNHEY and CDR2 SVGAGI. CDR3 length: 15 residues. Trimming removed 4 bases from V and 5 bases from J, with 17 bases in between.

This clonotype was picked up a small number of times. The chain links TRBV29-1 to TRBJ2-7, with 7 bases matching TRBD2. The CDR3 totals 15 residues. Germline-derived CDR1 and CDR2 are SQVTM and ANQGSEA. V dropped 4 bases and J dropped 2; count of bases not matched to a gene: 11. The CDR3 nucleotides read TGCAGCGTTGTACTGGGGGGGGAATCCGCCTACGAGCAGTACGTC. This gives the protein CSVVLGGESAYEQYV.

This clonotype has just a few counts. The J gene is TRBJ2-3, the V gene TRBV7-9, with a tentative D call TRBD2 (5 bases). Germline CDR1 is SEHNR and CDR2 is FQNEAQ (reference sequence). CDR3 size: 12 residues. The ends were cut back, 1 base at V and 14 bases at J, with 13 bases in the middle. The CDR3 region is CASSLGARAGYF. The CDR3 nucleotides read TGTGCCAGCAGCTTAGGGGCCCGTGCGGGGTATTTT. Combining the CDR3 with reference TRBV7-9 and TRBJ2-3 gives the whole variable domain DTGVSQNPRHKITKRGQNVTFRCDPISEHNRLYWYRQTLGQGPEFLTYFQNEAQLEKSRLLSDRFSAERPKGSFSTLEIQRTEQGDSAMYLCASSLGARAGYFGPGTRLTVL.

The chain recombines TRBV2 with TRBJ1-5; TRBD1 matches 7 bases. Germline CDR1 and CDR2: SNHLY and FYNNEI. The CDR3 length is 15 residues. With V trimmed by 6 bases and J by 0 bases, 5 bases remained unmatched. The CDR3 is CASRGGTVSNQPQHF. The CDR3 DNA follows: TGTGCCAGCAGGGGGGGGACAGTTAGCAATCAGCCCCAGCATTTT.

V is TRBV7-8 and J is TRBJ2-3; no clear D. CDR3 length: 15 residues. Germline V lookup: CDR1 SGHVS, CDR2 FQNEAQ. V lost 1 base and J lost 3, with 11 bases in between. CDR3 sequence: CASSLGSGRTDTQYF. As DNA, the CDR3 is TGTGCCAGCAGCTTAGGGTCTGGGCGGACAGATACGCAGTATTTT. Using reference TRBV7-8 and TRBJ2-3 for the parts outside the CDR3, the full variable domain is GAGVSQSPRYKVAKRGQDVALRCDPISGHVSLFWYQQALGQGPEFLTYFQNEAQLDKSGLPSDRFFAERPEGSVSTLKIQRTQQEDSAVYLCASSLGSGRTDTQYFGPGTRLTVL.